A selection of T cell receptor beta chains follows, all from one sample in a study of blood T cell repertoires in COVID-19. TCRdb's copy holds only in-frame clones and misses some; the assay was immunoSEQ multiplex PCR. The sample includes about 120,000 clones, around nine tenths of them seen just once. Sequencing was performed on peripheral blood. The receptors were gathered from a man aged 40-55 years with acute or convalescent COVID-19. CDR3s leave out the opening cysteine and the closing phenylalanine or tryptophan. Each record gives: J gene, V gene, CDR3 protein.

J gene: TRBJ1-4
V gene: TRBV6-5
CDR3 protein: ASSYSSFEKLF

J gene: TRBJ1-2
V gene: TRBV4-2
CDR3 protein: ASSQAVSYGYT

J gene: TRBJ2-4
V gene: TRBV12-3/TRBV12-4
CDR3 protein: ASSSDLIQY

J gene: TRBJ1-1
V gene: TRBV6-5
CDR3 protein: ASTDRTGGTEAF

J gene: TRBJ1-5
V gene: TRBV4-3
CDR3 protein: ASSPGPGQSNQPQH

J gene: TRBJ2-1
V gene: TRBV29-1
CDR3 protein: SVEGGKSSYNEQF

J gene: TRBJ1-1
V gene: TRBV4-3
CDR3 protein: ASSQDSLGQGWATEAF

J gene: TRBJ1-2
V gene: TRBV30
CDR3 protein: AWKRGQGASGYT

J gene: TRBJ2-2
V gene: TRBV10-3
CDR3 protein: AASEGTGELF

J gene: TRBJ2-1
V gene: TRBV2
CDR3 protein: ASSGLADYNEQF

J gene: TRBJ2-3
V gene: TRBV7-8
CDR3 protein: ASSFDRGLTDTQY

J gene: TRBJ1-1
V gene: TRBV9
CDR3 protein: ASSIRGVNTEAF

J gene: TRBJ2-7
V gene: TRBV4-1
CDR3 protein: ASKYPGQIIYEQY

J gene: TRBJ2-6
V gene: TRBV19
CDR3 protein: ASSRTSSVGANVLT

J gene: TRBJ2-3
V gene: TRBV3-1/TRBV3-2
CDR3 protein: ASSQTTGTGTDTQY

J gene: TRBJ1-1
V gene: TRBV11-1
CDR3 protein: ASSQGGWNTEAF

J gene: TRBJ1-4
V gene: TRBV6-5
CDR3 protein: ASSTEFNEKLF

J gene: TRBJ2-3
V gene: TRBV19
CDR3 protein: ASSIDRGLGTYTQY

J gene: TRBJ1-2
V gene: TRBV9
CDR3 protein: ASSVPGNYGYT

J gene: TRBJ2-7
V gene: TRBV4-3
CDR3 protein: ASSQYRTESYEQY

J gene: TRBJ1-1
V gene: TRBV4-2
CDR3 protein: ASRPSVTNTEAF

J gene: TRBJ2-3
V gene: TRBV7-6
CDR3 protein: ASSTGLAARSADTQY

J gene: TRBJ1-3
V gene: TRBV5-6
CDR3 protein: ASSNGMTGDGNTIY

J gene: TRBJ2-2
V gene: TRBV7-9
CDR3 protein: ASSFPSLAGGYFTGELF

J gene: TRBJ1-1
V gene: TRBV6-2/TRBV6-3
CDR3 protein: ASSRGQGAEAF

J gene: TRBJ1-5
V gene: TRBV19
CDR3 protein: ASSPGPSPNQPQH

J gene: TRBJ2-1
V gene: TRBV12-5
CDR3 protein: ASGSTLRREQF

J gene: TRBJ1-1
V gene: TRBV5-1
CDR3 protein: ASSLKQGSNTEAF

J gene: TRBJ1-5
V gene: TRBV1
CDR3 protein: TSSQAGTGGQPQH

J gene: TRBJ2-1
V gene: TRBV7-8
CDR3 protein: ASSTGRTSGRAWDEQF

J gene: TRBJ2-5
V gene: TRBV18
CDR3 protein: ASSPRGGEETQY

J gene: TRBJ1-5
V gene: TRBV14
CDR3 protein: ASSGQPAGQPQH

J gene: TRBJ1-1
V gene: TRBV29-1
CDR3 protein: SVARGLNTEAF

J gene: TRBJ1-2
V gene: TRBV27
CDR3 protein: ASSSTGGYGYT

J gene: TRBJ1-3
V gene: TRBV30
CDR3 protein: AWSPRESGNTIY

J gene: TRBJ1-1
V gene: TRBV14
CDR3 protein: ASSQERTGPMGRPAF